Described below is a single TCR beta chain sequence and its context. The antigen is undetermined. The assay was immunoSEQ multiplex PCR, and TCRdb's table has in-frame clones only and misses some. This table has about 60,000 clones, around 80% appearing once. Germline loops: CDR1 DFQATT, CDR2 SNEGSKA (reference sequence). This CDR3 has 10 amino acids. V was clipped by 2 bases and J by 14 bases; unmatched bases: 2. This sample was included in a study of OX40 agonist ivuxolimab in advanced cancers. General observations from the study: Partial responders at 0.1-3.0 mg/kg showed near-lowest clonal expansion.

This rearrangement joins TRBV20-1 to TRBJ2-1; 8 nucleotides align to TRBD2. The sample here was CD4+ or CD8+ T cells sorted from blood, taken in a trial of the OX40 agonist ivuxolimab. This receptor was obtained from an adult with an advanced solid tumor such as melanoma, head and neck, liver or kidney cancer. CDR3 bases: TGCAGTGCTAGAACGGGAGGGGAGTTCTTC. This sequence encodes CSARTGGEFF.